Given below is one T cell receptor (beta chain) in context. In this sample, this clonotype turned up a few times. This clone's antigen is unknown. No clone much larger than this one lies a single base away; base qualities are absent. These data belong to a study of human T cells and chemical hapten exposure (TCRdb year 2021). For the wider study: For sensitization, 2% DPC in acetone was applied to a roughly 2 cm by roughly 2 cm area of upper inner arm skin. Patients additionally received weekly therapeutic DPC doses to the scalp throughout the approximately 24-week study period. Patch testing was performed on the upper back with Finn chambers containing 0.01% DPC, and the patch tests were scored after 6 days according to International Contact Dermatitis Research Group standards. Most of the patients in the cohort were female, and the cohort covered alopecia areata with under or over 50% scalp involvement, alopecia totalis and alopecia universalis. Libraries were pooled for sequencing, and variation in per-sample TCR yields was attributed mainly to small differences in library volumes within the pool. This study followed changes in the peripheral blood TCR repertoire in vivo during primary and secondary sensitization of alopecia patients to the hapten diphenylcyclopropenone (DPC). Blood was sampled from patients pre-sensitization (week 0) and at 2, 6 and about 24 weeks after DPC sensitization. Roughly 30 alopecia patients gave blood for TCR sequencing at one to four time points (pre-sensitization, 2, 6 and 24 weeks). Broader findings and caveats from the paper: All patients had alopecia, a presumed autoimmune disease, so their immune response might differ from that of healthy individuals. Expanded TCRs formed significantly more large CDR3 similarity clusters than pre-sensitization or healthy control sets, consistent with antigen-driven responses. After repeated subsampling, changes were observed in the strength of the expansion versus patch-test correlation and in the threshold at which the correlation became significant. Patch test score correlated positively with the number of PT1 expanded TCRs, reaching significance at thresholds 8, 16 and 32 but not at 4. No change with DPC sensitization was found in the number of TCRs above 1 in 1000 frequency, and no evidence of global repertoire structure alterations was found.

Library generation was performed with RACE. TCRdb lists the instrument as NextSeq 500. During library preparation, unique molecular identifiers were attached to individual cDNA molecules so that TCRs could be counted in a quantitative, reproducible way. From each blood RNA sample, both TCR alpha and TCR beta chains were sequenced. Concerning the study's data processing: Samples had a median of roughly 87,000 TCRs, with a range from about 23,224 to 750,000. V, J and CDR3 annotation of the TCR reads was carried out using the Decombinator software suite. Every sample was subsampled to the same number of TCRs (28,000) for the PS versus PT1 abundance plots. Expanded TCRs were defined as absent before sensitization and observed at least eight times at the 2-week time point. TCRdb ran its own pipeline on the public reads, namely fastp trimming at Q25 and MiXCR clone calling, and kept in-frame beta chains. CDR3 protein duplicates are merged, each entry listing the most common genes and DNA. V and J calls and clone size were set by TCRdb, not the authors. Present in this sample are tens of thousands of distinct CDR3 sequences, about a tenth of which were seen just once. 6.8% of the sample is held by the ten biggest clonotypes.

CDR1 is given as DFQATT and CDR2 as SNEGSKA, both from the germline V gene (reference sequence). The CDR3 sequence holds 16 residues, the cysteine and phenylalanine included. Only the CDR3 portion is preserved as DNA: 48 bases, with reading frame beginning at the first base. Unmatched junction bases come to 9, with V trimmed by 0 bases and J by 3 bases. The time point label corresponds to: patch test 2, 6 weeks after DPC sensitization. Interpreted using the paper, the treatment or condition label stands for: therapeutic diphenylcyclopropenone sensitization with weekly scalp DPC. At each patch-test visit, blood was drawn before the patch test was applied. Patients were eligible if aged 18 to 70, diagnosed with alopecia and judged suitable for DPC therapy, and pregnant patients were excluded. Total RNA was isolated from unfractionated whole blood collected in Tempus Blood RNA tubes.

The rearranged chain carries TRBV20-1 and TRBJ2-5, with TRBD2 identical over 8 junction bases. The TCR originated in a woman aged 45-65 years with alopecia areata. Some clones in this sample may be carry-over from other donors' samples. This specimen was whole blood, taken in connection with sensitization to the hapten diphenylcyclopropenone (DPC). CDR3 protein: CSARDIAGREKETQYF. The bases read TGCAGTGCTAGAGACATAGCGGGGCGGGAGAAAGAGACCCAGTACTTC.